Sequencing of this TCR beta chain was carried out in a study of monozygotic twins with cystic fibrosis (dated by TCRdb to 2020 to 2022). Study-level background: Barcoded libraries were prepared from 2.5 to 3.5 micrograms of fragmented DNA with roughly 14 PCR cycles. On the day blood was drawn, the twins' weight-for-height and FEVPerc (FEV1 disease centile) were ranked against those of the 800 to 1,100 cohort participants. The cohort comprised ten female and six male twin pairs aged roughly 2.0 to 36.4 years, median approximately 8.8 years, mostly children and adolescents. To gauge how much genetics shapes V and J gene usage, the researchers compared TCR beta repertoires both within and across 16 monozygotic twin pairs who have cystic fibrosis. Data for three of the twin pairs had been reported earlier in a different context. What the research found in general, with its limitations: The cohort was small, and no association was found between shared CDR3 numbers and age, concordance or disease severity. V gene usage was most similar to the co-twin for 13 of 16 pairs, and J usage for 8 of 16 pairs, suggesting genetic constraints. Simpson clonality tended to be low (median approximately 0.01), which suggests a naive-dominated repertoire, although clonality was higher in the most severely affected patients. Significantly higher nucleotide-identical clonotype sharing was observed within monozygotic CF twin pairs than between unrelated CF individuals (P = 0.000026, Mann-Whitney).

As for this clone: The antigen this receptor binds is unknown. There are no base qualities to consult, and no much larger clone falls within one base.

The CDR3 starts with the cysteine, ends with the valine, and has 13 residues. This entry keeps only the CDR3 DNA: 39 bases, framed from base 1. The germline V gene encodes CDR1 MNHNS and CDR2 SASEGT. Trimming at the junction amounts to 6 bases on V and 6 bases on J, and the germline ends lie 15 bases apart. The twin pairs came from the European Cystic Fibrosis Twin and Sibling Study Cohort, which recruited patients from over a hundred CF clinics across 14 European countries. Zygosity and CFTR genotype were verified in-house, with zygosity tested by multiplex PCR of nine short tandem repeat loci. Peripheral blood was sampled from each twin, and clinical parameters were recorded on the day of blood sampling. Phenol/chloroform extraction was used to isolate genomic DNA from peripheral blood cells, and the DNA was then kept in TE buffer at 4 degrees C. TCR beta CDR3 regions were amplified by multiplex PCR with the immunoSEQ immune profiling system according to the manufacturer's instructions. An Illumina NextSeq system was used to carry out the sequencing. The source study handled its data this way. The immunoSEQ Analyzer platform handled processing of the sequence data, and clonality was calculated by taking the square root of Simpson's index of productive rearrangements. Similarity in V and J usage was quantified by Jensen-Shannon distance, and CDR3 generation probabilities were calculated with OLGA. The researchers looked up shared CDR3 sequences in the immuneACCESS database (August 2020) and in VDJdb (December 2020). TCRdb took this table from immuneACCESS and kept in-frame rearrangements with V and J called. Such tables lack part of the clones; where checked against another copy, unresolved V genes explain under half of the gap, and the rest is unexplained. Clonal size and the V and J genes are those of that table, whereas D and trimming came from the DNA. The sample contains roughly 24,000 clones, around 97% of them found a single time. About 0.16% of the sample belongs to the ten largest clones.

Recombination linked TRBV6-1 to TRBJ2-7, with the D gene too uncertain to name. The sequence came from a girl between 10 and 17 years old with cystic fibrosis. The source material was blood. The CDR3 is CASSETRGSEQYV. The base sequence is TGTGCCAGCAGCGAAACGAGAGGAAGCGAGCAGTACGTC.